The next 5 T cell receptor beta chains were all read from a single sample in a study of cytotoxic CD8 clonotypes in ibrutinib-treated CLL (dated by TCRdb to 2020 to 2022). Library method: the immunoSEQ multiplex PCR assay. What TCRdb holds here is the immuneACCESS table cut down to in-frame rearrangements. Part of the clones is not present; checked against another copy, under half of the missing clones reflect an unresolved V gene, and the others are unexplained. The table for this sample lists about 76,000 clones; roughly 80% of them were counted only once. The ten largest clones add up to around 36% of the sample. This specimen's time point label, interpreted: around 2 years on ibrutinib. The source material was PBMCs, sampled after 24 months of ibrutinib treatment. These receptors were obtained from a human donor with chronic lymphocytic leukemia.

The chain recombines TRBV5-4 with TRBJ2-2, with TRBD2 matching 12 bases. The V gene end was trimmed by 3 bases and the J gene end by 1 base; junction bases not matched to a gene: 1. The CDR3 has 16 residues. Germline V lookup: CDR1 SGHNT, CDR2 YYREEE (reference sequence). CDR3 sequence: CASSSGLAGNTGELFF. CDR3 nucleotide sequence: TGTGCCAGCAGCTCGGGACTAGCGGGGAACACCGGGGAGCTGTTTTTT. Full variable domain (outside the CDR3, taken from reference TRBV5-4 and TRBJ2-2): ETGVTQSPTHLIKTRGQQVTLRCSSQSGHNTVSWYQQALGQGPQFIFQYYREEENGRGNFPPRFSGLQFPNYSSELNVNALELDDSALYLCASSSGLAGNTGELFFGEGSRLTVL.

V usage is TRBV5-1 and J usage is TRBJ1-1; D gene uncertain. This CDR3 region has 13 residues. Trimming left V 5 bases short and J 2 bases short, with 10 bases between. CDR1 and CDR2 (germline): SGHRS, YFSETQ. The CDR3 sequence: CASRTPGNTEAFF. CDR3 bases: TGCGCCAGCAGGACCCCCGGTAACACTGAAGCTTTCTTT.

This chain uses TRBV5-1 with TRBJ2-1, with 9 positions matching TRBD2. This CDR3 spans 17 amino acids. Germline V CDR1 and CDR2: SGHRS, YFSETQ. V shed 1 base and J 10 bases; nucleotides not matched to a gene: 15. The DNA for the CDR3 is TGCGCCAGCAGCTTGAGTGGGCTGGGACTAGCTTCCGGGGAGCAGTTCTTC. Amino acids: CASSLSGLGLASGEQFF.

The chain is built from TRBV28 and TRBJ1-4; TRBD1 might be the D (5 bases). V gave up 2 bases and J gave up 7 bases, with 5 bases separating them. The CDR3 is made up of 12 amino acids. Germline V gene lookup returns CDR1 MDHEN and CDR2 SYDVKM. The CDR3 nucleotides are TGTGCCAGCAGTTTAAGGGGTGAAAAACTGTTTTTT. Amino acids: CASSLRGEKLFF. The full variable domain, in which reference TRBV28 and TRBJ1-4 provide the parts outside the CDR3, is DVKVTQSSRYLVKRTGEKVFLECVQDMDHENMFWYRQDPGLGLRLIYFSYDVKMKEKGDIPEGYSVSREKKERFSLILESASTNQTSMYLCASSLRGEKLFFGSGTQLSVL.

This sequence joins TRBV5-6 and TRBJ1-5, with 8 nucleotides matching TRBD1. J was trimmed by 6 bases and V by 2 bases; bases with no gene match: 7. CDR3 size: 15 residues. Germline CDR1 is SGHDT and CDR2 is YYEEEE. CDR3 bases: TGTGCCAGCAGCTTAAGGACAGGGATCGGTCAGCCCCAGCATTTT. Protein: CASSLRTGIGQPQHF.